The rows below give T cell receptor beta chains drawn from one sample of a study of shared clonotypes between healthy human individuals. Only in-frame clones appear in the TCRdb table, and some are missing; sequencing was by immunoSEQ multiplex PCR. Found here are roughly 2,300,000 clones, roughly 90% of them singletons; the top ten hold around 0.4%. The sequenced material came from naive CD4+ T cells from PBMCs. The receptors shown here come from a man in his late teens or twenties in good health. Some clones in this sample may be carry-over from other donors' samples. CDR3s include the opening cysteine and the closing phenylalanine or tryptophan.

V gene	CDR3 protein
TRBV5-3	CARSLQDRPEQYF
TRBV11-3	CASSTRTGSVGYTF
TRBV27	CASSSGFSNQPQHF
TRBV18	CASVVLAGELFF
TRBV7-9	CASSLEWTGGTGANVLTF
TRBV5-1	CASSLGPTQPISYEQYF
TRBV15	CATSRGGETQYF
TRBV28	CASRSQGRTGEQFF
TRBV18	CASSPRQAMNTEAFF
TRBV11-2	CASSLVLGQGAGYEQYF
TRBV19	CASRRTGAETQYF
TRBV27	CASSLQGARTGELFF
TRBV6-1	CASSPTGQGGGYTF
TRBV29-1	CSVETTGNMHF
TRBV28	CASSPLAGGITGELFF
TRBV18	CASSSGSGQEETQYF
TRBV2	CASSYYRDRGRLKAFF
TRBV7-3	CASSSQSGAANTGELFF
TRBV7-9	CASSLTQGAFDEQYF
TRBV18	CASSPLLAVNTGELFF
TRBV4-1	CASSQPTEDGLRLRGYTF
TRBV5-1	CASTGGQGITDTQYF
TRBV4-1	CASSAQGVNEQFF
TRBV28	CASNPGSDGYTF
TRBV6-6	CASSSNYGYTF
TRBV5-4	CASSLAGTATGELFF
TRBV7-2	CASSLEGTSGGNIQYF
TRBV25-1	CASSDSLESREQFF
TRBV6-5	CASRRGQASSYEQYF
TRBV7-3	CASSLHMNTEAFF
TRBV19	CASRESRLMGGYTF
TRBV7-7	CASSLEPGADTQYF
TRBV4-1	CASSQAGLSYEQYF
TRBV11-2	CASSLGDRFGSNYEQFF
TRBV6-1	CASSAGTGGPIYGGYTF
TRBV19	CASIDRGSTGELFF
TRBV2	CASRGRQGATDTQYF